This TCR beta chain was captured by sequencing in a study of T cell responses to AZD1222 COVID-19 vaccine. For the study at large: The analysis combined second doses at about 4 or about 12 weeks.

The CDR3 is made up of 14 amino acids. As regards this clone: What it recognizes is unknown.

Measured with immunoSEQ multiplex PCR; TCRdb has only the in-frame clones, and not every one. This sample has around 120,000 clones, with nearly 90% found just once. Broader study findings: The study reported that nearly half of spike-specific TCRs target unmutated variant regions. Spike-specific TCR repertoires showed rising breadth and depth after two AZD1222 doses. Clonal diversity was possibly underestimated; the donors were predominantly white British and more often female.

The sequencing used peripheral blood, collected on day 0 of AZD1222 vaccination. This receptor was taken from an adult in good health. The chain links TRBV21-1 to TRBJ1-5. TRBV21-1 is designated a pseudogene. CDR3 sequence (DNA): TGTGCCAGCACCCCATCTTCTGCGCGTCAGCCCCAGCATTTT. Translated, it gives CASTPSSARQPQHF.